Each of the 3 T cell receptor beta chains below was sequenced from the same sample in a study of blood T cell repertoires in COVID-19. TCRdb's copy holds only in-frame clones and misses some; the assay was immunoSEQ multiplex PCR. The data contain about 180,000 clones, about 87% of them singletons. The sequenced sample consisted of peripheral blood. Every receptor here comes from a man in his 60s with COVID-19, enrolled during active disease.

The gene calls are TRBV6-5 and TRBJ1-1; no definite D call. Germline V gene sequence: CDR1 MNHEY, CDR2 SVGAGI. V was shortened by 6 bases and J by 0 bases, with 14 bases between the two germline ends. The CDR3 consists of 15 residues. The CDR3 sequence is CASRRKDGMNTEAFF. The CDR3 DNA sequence: TGTGCCAGCAGACGAAAGGACGGGATGAACACTGAAGCTTTCTTT.

The rearrangement joins TRBV6-5 to TRBJ1-5; 9 bases agree with TRBD1. CDR3 length: 14 residues. Germline CDR1 and CDR2: MNHEY and SVGAGI. Trimming cost V 6 bases and J 3 bases; bases outside gene matches: 3. The CDR3 sequence is CASSGTGNNQPQHF. CDR3 coding DNA: TGTGCCAGCAGCGGGACAGGGAACAATCAGCCCCAGCATTTT.

This chain links TRBV7-9 with TRBJ2-1; 9 nucleotides line up with TRBD1. The CDR3 sequence is 15 residues long. CDR1 is SEHNR and CDR2 is FQNEAQ in the germline V gene (reference sequence). V was pared by 7 bases and J by 6 bases, with 10 bases of the junction left unmatched. DNA of the CDR3: TGTGCCAGCACCTCCGGGACAGGGCCTACCAATGAGCAGTTCTTC. It translates to CASTSGTGPTNEQFF.